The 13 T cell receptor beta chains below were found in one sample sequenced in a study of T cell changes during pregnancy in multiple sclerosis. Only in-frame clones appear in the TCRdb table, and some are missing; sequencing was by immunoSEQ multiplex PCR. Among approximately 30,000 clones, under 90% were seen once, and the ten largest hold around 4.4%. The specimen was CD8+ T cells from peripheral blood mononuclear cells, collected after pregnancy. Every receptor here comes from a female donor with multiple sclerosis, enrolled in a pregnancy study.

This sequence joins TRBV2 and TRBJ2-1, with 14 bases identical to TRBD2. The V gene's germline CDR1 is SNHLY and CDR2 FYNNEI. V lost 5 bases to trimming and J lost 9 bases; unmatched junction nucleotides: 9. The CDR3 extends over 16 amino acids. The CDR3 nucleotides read TGTGCCAGCAGTAGGACTAGCGGGGGGTACCTCGTTGAGCAGTTCTTC. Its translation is CASSRTSGGYLVEQFF.

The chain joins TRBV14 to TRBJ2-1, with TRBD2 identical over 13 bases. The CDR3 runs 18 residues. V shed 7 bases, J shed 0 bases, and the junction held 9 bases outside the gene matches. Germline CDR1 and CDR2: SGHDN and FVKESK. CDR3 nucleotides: TGTGCCAGCATGCGGACTAGCGGGGGCCCCAGCTCCTACAATGAGCAGTTCTTC. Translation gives CASMRTSGGPSSYNEQFF. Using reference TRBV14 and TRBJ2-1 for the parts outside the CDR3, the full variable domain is EAGVTQFPSHSVIEKGQTVTLRCDPISGHDNLYWYRRVMGKEIKFLLHFVKESKQDESGMPNNRFLAERTGGTYSTLKVQPAELEDSGVYFCASMRTSGGPSSYNEQFFGPGTRLTVL.

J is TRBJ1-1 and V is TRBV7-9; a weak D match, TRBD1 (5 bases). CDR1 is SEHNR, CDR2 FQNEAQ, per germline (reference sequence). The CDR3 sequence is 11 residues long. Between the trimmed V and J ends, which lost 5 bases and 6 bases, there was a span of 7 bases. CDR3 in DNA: TGTGCCAGCAGCCAGGGCCCTGAAGCTTTCTTT. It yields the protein CASSQGPEAFF.

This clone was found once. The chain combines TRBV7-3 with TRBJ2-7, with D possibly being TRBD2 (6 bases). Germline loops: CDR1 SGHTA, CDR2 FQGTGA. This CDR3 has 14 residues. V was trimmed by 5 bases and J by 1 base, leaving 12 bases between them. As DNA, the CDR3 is TGTGCCAGCAGCGCGCTCGGGGGATCCTACGAGCAGTACTTC. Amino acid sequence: CASSALGGSYEQYF.

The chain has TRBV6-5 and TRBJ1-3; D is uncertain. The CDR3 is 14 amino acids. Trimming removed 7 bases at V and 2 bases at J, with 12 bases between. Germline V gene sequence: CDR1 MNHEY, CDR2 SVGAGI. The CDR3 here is CASTGGLTGNTIYF. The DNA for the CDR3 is TGTGCCAGCACGGGCGGGCTCACTGGAAACACCATATATTTT.

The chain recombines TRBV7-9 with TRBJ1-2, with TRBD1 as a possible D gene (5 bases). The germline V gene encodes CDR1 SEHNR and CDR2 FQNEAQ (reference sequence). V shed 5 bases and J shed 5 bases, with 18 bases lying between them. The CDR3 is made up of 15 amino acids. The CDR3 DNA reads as TGTGCCAGCAGCCAAACGCCGAGACAGAGTTATGGCTACACCTTC. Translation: CASSQTPRQSYGYTF. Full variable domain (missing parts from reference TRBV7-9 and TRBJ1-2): DTGVSQNPRHKITKRGQNVTFRCDPISEHNRLYWYRQTLGQGPEFLTYFQNEAQLEKSRLLSDRFSAERPKGSFSTLEIQRTEQGDSAMYLCASSQTPRQSYGYTFGSGTRLTVV.

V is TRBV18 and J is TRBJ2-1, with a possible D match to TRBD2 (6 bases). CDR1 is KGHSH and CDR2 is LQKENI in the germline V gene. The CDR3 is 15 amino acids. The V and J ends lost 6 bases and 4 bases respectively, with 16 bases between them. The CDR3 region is CASSLSGGEYNEQFF. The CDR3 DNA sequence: TGTGCCAGCTCCCTATCCGGCGGGGAGTACAATGAGCAGTTCTTC.

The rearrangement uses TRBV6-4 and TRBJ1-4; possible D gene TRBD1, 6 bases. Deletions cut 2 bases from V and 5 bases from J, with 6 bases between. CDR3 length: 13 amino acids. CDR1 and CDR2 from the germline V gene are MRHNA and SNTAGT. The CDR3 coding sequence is TGTGCCAGCAGTGACGGGACAAATGAAAAACTGTTTTTT. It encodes CASSDGTNEKLFF.

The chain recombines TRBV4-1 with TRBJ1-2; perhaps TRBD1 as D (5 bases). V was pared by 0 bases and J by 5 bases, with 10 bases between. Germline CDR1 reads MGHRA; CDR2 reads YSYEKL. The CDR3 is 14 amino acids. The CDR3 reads CASSQDPRDYGYTF. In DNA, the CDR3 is TGCGCCAGCAGCCAAGATCCCAGGGATTATGGCTACACCTTC.

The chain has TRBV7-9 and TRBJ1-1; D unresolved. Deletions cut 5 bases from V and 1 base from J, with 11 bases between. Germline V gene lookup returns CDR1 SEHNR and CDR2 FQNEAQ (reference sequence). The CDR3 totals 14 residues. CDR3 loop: CASSPMGGNTEAFF. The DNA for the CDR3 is TGTGCCAGCAGCCCGATGGGAGGGAACACTGAAGCTTTCTTT.

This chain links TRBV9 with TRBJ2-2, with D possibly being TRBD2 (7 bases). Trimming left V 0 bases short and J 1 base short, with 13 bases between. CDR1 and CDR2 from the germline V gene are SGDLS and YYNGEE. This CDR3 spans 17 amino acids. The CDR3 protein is CASSVAARGQNTGELFF. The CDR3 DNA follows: TGTGCCAGCAGCGTAGCTGCGCGGGGGCAGAACACCGGGGAGCTGTTTTTT.

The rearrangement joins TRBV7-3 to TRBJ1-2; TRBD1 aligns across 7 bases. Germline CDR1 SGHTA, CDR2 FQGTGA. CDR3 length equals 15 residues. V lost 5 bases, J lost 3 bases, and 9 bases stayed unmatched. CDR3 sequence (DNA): TGTGCCAGCAGCGAAGGGGCAGGGGGTTACTATGGCTACACCTTC. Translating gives CASSEGAGGYYGYTF.

The CDR3 nucleotides are TGTGCCAGCAACCCTTCAGGGGGGCAAGAGACCCAGTACTTC. Residues: CASNPSGGQETQYF. The rearrangement links TRBV7-8 to TRBJ2-5; D possibly corresponds to TRBD1 (7 bases). Per the germline V gene, CDR1 is SGHVS and CDR2 is FQNEAQ. CDR3 length equals 14 residues. Trimming removed 7 bases at V and 2 bases at J, with 14 bases between. Looking up the rest from reference TRBV7-8 and TRBJ2-5 gives the full variable domain: GAGVSQSPRYKVAKRGQDVALRCDPISGHVSLFWYQQALGQGPEFLTYFQNEAQLDKSGLPSDRFFAERPEGSVSTLKIQRTQQEDSAVYLCASNPSGGQETQYFGPGTRLLVL.